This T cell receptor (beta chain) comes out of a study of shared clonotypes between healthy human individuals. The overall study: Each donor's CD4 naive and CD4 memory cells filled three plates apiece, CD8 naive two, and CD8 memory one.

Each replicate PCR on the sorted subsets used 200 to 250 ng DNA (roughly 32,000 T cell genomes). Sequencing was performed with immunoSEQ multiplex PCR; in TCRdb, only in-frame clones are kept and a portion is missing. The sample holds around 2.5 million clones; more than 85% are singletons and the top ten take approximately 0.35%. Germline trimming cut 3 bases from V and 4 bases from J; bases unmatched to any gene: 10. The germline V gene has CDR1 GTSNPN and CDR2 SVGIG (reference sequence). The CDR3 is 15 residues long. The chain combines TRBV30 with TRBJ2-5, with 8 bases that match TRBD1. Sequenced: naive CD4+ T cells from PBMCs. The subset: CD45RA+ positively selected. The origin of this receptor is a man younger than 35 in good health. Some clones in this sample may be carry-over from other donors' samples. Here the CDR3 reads CAWSYNRGSRETQYF. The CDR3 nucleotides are TGTGCCTGGAGCTATAACAGGGGGTCACGAGAGACCCAGTACTTC.